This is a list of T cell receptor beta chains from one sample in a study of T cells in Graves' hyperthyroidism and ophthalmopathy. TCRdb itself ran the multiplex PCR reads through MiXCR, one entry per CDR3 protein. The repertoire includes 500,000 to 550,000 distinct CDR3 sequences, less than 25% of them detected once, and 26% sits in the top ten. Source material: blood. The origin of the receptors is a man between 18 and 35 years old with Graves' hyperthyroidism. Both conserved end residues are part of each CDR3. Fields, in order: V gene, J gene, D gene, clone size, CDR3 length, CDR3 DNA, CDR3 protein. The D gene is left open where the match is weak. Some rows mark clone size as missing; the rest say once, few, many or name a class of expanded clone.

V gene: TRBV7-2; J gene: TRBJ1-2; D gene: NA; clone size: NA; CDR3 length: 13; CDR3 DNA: TGTGCCAGCAGCTTATCTTCTAACTATGGCTACACCTTC; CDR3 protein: CASSLSSNYGYTF
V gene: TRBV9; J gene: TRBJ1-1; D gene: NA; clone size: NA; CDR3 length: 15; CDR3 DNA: TGTGCCAGCAGCGTAGACCTCCGGTTGGACACTGAAGCTTTCTTT; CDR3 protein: CASSVDLRLDTEAFF
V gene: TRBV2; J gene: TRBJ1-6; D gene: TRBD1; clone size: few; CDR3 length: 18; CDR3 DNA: TGTGCCAGCAGTGAAGGACAGGGTGGGGGATCCTATAATTCACCCCTCCACTTT; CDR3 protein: CASSEGQGGGSYNSPLHF
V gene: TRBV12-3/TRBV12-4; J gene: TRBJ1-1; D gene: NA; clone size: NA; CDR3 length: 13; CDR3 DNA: TGTGCCAGCAGTTTACAAAGGGCCACTGAAGCTTTCTTT; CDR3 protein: CASSLQRATEAFF
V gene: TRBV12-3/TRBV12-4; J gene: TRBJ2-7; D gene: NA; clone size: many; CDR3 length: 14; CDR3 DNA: TGTGCCAGCAGTTTGGGGGGGGGCGGCTACGAGCAGTACTTC; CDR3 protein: CASSLGGGGYEQYF
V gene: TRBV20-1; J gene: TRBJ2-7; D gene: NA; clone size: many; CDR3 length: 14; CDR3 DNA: TGCAGTGCTAGAGATCCCGTCAGTTTCTACGAGCAGTACTTC; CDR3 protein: CSARDPVSFYEQYF
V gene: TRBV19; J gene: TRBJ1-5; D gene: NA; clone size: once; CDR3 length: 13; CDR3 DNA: TGTGCCAGTCGGAGGGTGGGCAATCAGCCCCAGCATTTT; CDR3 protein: CASRRVGNQPQHF
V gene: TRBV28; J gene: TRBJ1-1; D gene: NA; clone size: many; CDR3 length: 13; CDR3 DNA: TGTGCCAGCAGTCGGCGGGACCCTCGAGTGGCTTTCTTT; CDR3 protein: CASSRRDPRVAFF
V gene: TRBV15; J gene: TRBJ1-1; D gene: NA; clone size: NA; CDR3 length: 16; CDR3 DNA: TGTGCCACCAGCAGAGAACGGGGGGGCCTGGGGACTGAAGCTTTCTTT; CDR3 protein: CATSRERGGLGTEAFF
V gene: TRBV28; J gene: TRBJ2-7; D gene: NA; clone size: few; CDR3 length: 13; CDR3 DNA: TGTGCCGGATCCGGTGGGGCAACCTACGAGCGGTACTTC; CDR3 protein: CAGSGGATYERYF
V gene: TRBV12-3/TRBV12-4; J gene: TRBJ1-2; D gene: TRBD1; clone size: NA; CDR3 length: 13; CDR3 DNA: TGTGCCAGCGGTGGACAGGGAAACTATGGCTACACCTTC; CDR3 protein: CASGGQGNYGYTF
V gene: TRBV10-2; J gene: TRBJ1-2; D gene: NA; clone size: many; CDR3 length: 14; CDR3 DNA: TGCGCCAGCAGTGCTGGGGTTTCTTTTTATGGCTACACCTTC; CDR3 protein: CASSAGVSFYGYTF
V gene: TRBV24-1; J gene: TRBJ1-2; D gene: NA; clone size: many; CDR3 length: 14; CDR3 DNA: TGTGCCACCAGTGATTTCCGCAGGACGTATGGCTACACCTTC; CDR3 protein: CATSDFRRTYGYTF
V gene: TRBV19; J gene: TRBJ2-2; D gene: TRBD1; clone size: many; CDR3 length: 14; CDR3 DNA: TGTGCCATTTCCGACAGGGGGTACACCGGGGAGCTGTTTTTT; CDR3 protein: CAISDRGYTGELFF
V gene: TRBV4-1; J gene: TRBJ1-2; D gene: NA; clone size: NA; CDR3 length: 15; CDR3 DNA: TGCGCCAGCAGCCAAGATAGTGGGGAATACTATGGCTACACCTTC; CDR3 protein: CASSQDSGEYYGYTF
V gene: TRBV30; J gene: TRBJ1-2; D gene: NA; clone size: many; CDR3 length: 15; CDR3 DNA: TGTGCCTGGATCGGCCCCGGGACTCCGGACTATGGCTACACCTTC; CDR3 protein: CAWIGPGTPDYGYTF
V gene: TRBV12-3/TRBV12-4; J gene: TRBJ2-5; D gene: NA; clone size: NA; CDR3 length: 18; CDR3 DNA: TGTGCCAGCAGTTTAATGGGCTTGTTGCTGGAGAAGAAGGAGACCCAGTACTTC; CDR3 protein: CASSLMGLLLEKKETQYF
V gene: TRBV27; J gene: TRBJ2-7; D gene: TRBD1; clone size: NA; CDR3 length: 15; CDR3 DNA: TGTGCCAGCAGTTTAAGACAGGGGGCCTTAAAAGAGCAGTACTTC; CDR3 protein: CASSLRQGALKEQYF
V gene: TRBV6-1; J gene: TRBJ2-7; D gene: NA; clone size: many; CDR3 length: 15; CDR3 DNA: TGTGCCAGCAAATTAGCGGGACAGCAAACCTACGAGCAGTACTTC; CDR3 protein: CASKLAGQQTYEQYF
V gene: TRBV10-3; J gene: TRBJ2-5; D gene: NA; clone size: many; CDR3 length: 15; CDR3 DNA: TGTGCCATCAGTGAGGAGGGGGGGGTCTTCGAGACCCAGTACTTC; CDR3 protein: CAISEEGGVFETQYF
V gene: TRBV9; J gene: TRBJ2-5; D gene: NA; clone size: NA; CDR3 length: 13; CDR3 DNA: TGTGCCAGTAGCGACACTGAACATGAGACCCAGTACTTC; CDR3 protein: CASSDTEHETQYF
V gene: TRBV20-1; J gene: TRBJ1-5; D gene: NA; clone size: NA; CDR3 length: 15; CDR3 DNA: TGCAGTGCTCCCCTTCTGGCAAGGGTTTATCAGCCCCAGCATTTT; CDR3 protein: CSAPLLARVYQPQHF
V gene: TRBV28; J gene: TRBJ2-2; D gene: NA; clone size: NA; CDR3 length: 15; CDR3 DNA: TGTGCCAGCATCGAGGGGAGTAGGAACACCGGGGAGCTGTTTTTT; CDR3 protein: CASIEGSRNTGELFF
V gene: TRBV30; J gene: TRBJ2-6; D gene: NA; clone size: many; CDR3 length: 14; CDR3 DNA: TGTGCCTGGAGTGTGGCCTCTGGGGCCAACGTCCTGACTTTC; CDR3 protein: CAWSVASGANVLTF
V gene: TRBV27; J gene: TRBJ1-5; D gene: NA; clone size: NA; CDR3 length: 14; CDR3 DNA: TGTGCCAGCAGTTTATCGGCGGGTGGACAGCCCCAGCATTTT; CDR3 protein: CASSLSAGGQPQHF
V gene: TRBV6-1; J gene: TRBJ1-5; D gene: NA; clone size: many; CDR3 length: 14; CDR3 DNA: TGTGCCAGCACCCAGGGTGACAGCAATCAGCCCCAGCATTTT; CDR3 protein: CASTQGDSNQPQHF
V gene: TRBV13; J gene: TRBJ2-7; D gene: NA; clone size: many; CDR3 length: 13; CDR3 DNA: TGTGCCAGCAGGGGAAGGCGAGGTCACGAGCAGTACTTC; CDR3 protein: CASRGRRGHEQYF
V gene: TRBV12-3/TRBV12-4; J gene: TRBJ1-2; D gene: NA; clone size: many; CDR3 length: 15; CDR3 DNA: TGTGCCAGCAGCTCCCCCGGGTATGGGACCTATGGCTACACCTTC; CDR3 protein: CASSSPGYGTYGYTF
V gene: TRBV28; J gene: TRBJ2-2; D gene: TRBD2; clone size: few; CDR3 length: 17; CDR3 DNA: TGTGCCAGCAGTTTATTCGCTAGCGGGGCGAACACCGGGGAGCTGTTTTTT; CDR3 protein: CASSLFASGANTGELFF
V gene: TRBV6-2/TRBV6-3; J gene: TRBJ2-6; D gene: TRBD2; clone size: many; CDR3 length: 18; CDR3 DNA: TGTGCCAGCAGTTACGGTCTAGCGGGGGGACTAGGGGCCAACGTCCTGACTTTC; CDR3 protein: CASSYGLAGGLGANVLTF
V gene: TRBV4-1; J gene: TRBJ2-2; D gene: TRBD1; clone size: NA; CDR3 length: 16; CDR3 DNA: TGCGCCAGCAGCCCGTGGGGTGACAGGGGGACCGGGGAGCTGTTTTTT; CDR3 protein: CASSPWGDRGTGELFF
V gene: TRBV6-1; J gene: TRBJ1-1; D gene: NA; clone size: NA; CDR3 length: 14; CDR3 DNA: TGTGCCAGCAGCTGGACGGATCCTAACACTGAAGCTTTCTTT; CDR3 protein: CASSWTDPNTEAFF
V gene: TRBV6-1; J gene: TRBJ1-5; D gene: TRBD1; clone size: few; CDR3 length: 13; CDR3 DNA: TGTGCCAGCCAAGGACAGGGCGGTCAGCCCCAGCATTTT; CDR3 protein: CASQGQGGQPQHF
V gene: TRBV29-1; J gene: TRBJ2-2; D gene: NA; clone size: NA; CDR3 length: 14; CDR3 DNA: TGCAGCGTTGAAAGCGAGGGCGACACCGGGGAGCTGTTTTTT; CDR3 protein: CSVESEGDTGELFF
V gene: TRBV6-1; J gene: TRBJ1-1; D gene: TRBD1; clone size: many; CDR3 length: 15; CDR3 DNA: TGTGCCAGCAGCGAACAGTGGACAGGGCGGTATGAAGCTTTCTTT; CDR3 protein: CASSEQWTGRYEAFF
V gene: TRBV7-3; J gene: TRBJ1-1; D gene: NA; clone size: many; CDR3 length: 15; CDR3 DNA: TGTGCCTCGTCCCGGGACGGCTACATGAACACTGAAGCTTTCTTT; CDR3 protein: CASSRDGYMNTEAFF
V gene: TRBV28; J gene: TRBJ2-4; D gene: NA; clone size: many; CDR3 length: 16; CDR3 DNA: TGTGCCAGCAGTTTCTCAGGAGGGGGAATTGGAGACATTCAGTACTTC; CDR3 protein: CASSFSGGGIGDIQYF
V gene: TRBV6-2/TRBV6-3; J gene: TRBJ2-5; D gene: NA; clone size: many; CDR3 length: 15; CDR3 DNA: TGTGCCAGCAGTTCACTAACCGGGACCGAAGAGACCCAGTACTTC; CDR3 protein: CASSSLTGTEETQYF
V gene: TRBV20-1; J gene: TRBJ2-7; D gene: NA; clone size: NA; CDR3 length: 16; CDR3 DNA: TGCAGTGCCACGGGGAGGAGAGGGGGCGCGATATACGAGCAGTACTTC; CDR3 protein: CSATGRRGGAIYEQYF
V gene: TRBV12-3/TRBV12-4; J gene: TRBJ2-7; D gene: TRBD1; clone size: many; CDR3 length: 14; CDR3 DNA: TGTGCCAGCAGTCGGACAGGGGGTTACTACGAGCAGTACTTC; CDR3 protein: CASSRTGGYYEQYF
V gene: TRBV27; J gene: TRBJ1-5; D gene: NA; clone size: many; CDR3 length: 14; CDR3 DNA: TGTGCCAGCAGTCTGTTTTATAGCAATCAGCCCCAGCATTTT; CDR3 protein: CASSLFYSNQPQHF
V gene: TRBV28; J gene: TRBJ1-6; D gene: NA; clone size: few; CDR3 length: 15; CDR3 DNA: TGTGCCAACAGTTTATTCCGACAGCTGAATTCACCCCTCCACTTT; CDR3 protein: CANSLFRQLNSPLHF
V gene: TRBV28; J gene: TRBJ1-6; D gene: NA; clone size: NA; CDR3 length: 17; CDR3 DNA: TGTGCCAGCAGGGGACCACGGAGAGGGATAGGTAATTCACCCCTCCACTTT; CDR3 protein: CASRGPRRGIGNSPLHF
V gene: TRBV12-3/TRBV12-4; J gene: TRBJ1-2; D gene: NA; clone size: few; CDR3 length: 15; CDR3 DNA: TGTGCCAGCAGTTTAGGAGGTTCGGGCGCCTATGGCTACACCTTC; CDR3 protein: CASSLGGSGAYGYTF
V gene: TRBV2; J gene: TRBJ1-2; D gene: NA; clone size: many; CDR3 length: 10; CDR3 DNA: TGTGCCAGCAGCGGGACAATATACACCTTC; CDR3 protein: CASSGTIYTF
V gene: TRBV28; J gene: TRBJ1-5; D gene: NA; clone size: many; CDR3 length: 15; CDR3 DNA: TGTGCCAGCAGAACCCTTCAGGTCGGCAATCAGCCCCAGCATTTT; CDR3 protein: CASRTLQVGNQPQHF
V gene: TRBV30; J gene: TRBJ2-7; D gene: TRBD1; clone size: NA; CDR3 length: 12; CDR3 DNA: TGTGCCTGGAGCTCAAACAGGGGCGAGCAGTACTTC; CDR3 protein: CAWSSNRGEQYF
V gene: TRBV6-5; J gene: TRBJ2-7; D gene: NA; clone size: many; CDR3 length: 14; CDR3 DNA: TGTGCCAGCAGTTACGGGCGGGCCGCCTACGAGCAGTACTTC; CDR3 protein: CASSYGRAAYEQYF
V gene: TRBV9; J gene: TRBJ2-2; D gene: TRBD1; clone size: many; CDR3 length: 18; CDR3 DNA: TGTGCCAGCAGCCCGGGGACAGGGCAGTTCGCGAACACCGGGGAGCTGTTTTTT; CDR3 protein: CASSPGTGQFANTGELFF
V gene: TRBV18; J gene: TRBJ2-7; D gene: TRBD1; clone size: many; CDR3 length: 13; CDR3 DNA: TGTGCCAGCTCACAAGGACAGGGTACTGAGCAGTACTTC; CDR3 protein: CASSQGQGTEQYF
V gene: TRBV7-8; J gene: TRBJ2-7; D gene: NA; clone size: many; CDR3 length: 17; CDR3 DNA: TGTGCCAGCAGCTTCCTACCCGGGGCAGGGGAAGTCTACGAGCAGTACTTC; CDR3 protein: CASSFLPGAGEVYEQYF
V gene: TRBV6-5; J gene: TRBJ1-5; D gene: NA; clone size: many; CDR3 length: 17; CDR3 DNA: TGTGCCAGCAGGGCCCGGATAGGGCAATATAGCAATCAGCCCCAGCATTTT; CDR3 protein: CASRARIGQYSNQPQHF